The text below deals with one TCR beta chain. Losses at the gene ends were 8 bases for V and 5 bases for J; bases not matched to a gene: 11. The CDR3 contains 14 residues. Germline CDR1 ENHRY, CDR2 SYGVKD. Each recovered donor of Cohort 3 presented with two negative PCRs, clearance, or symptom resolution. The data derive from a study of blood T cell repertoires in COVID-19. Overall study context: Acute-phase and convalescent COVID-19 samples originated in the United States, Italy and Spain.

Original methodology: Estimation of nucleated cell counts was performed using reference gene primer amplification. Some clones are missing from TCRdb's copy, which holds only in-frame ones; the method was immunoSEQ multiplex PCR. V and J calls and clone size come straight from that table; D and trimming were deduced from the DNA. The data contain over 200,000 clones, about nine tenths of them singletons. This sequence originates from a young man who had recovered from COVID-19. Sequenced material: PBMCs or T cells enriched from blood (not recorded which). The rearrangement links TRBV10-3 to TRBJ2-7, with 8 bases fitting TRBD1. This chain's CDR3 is CAIGNRGMEDEQYF. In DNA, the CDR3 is TGTGCCATCGGCAACAGGGGGATGGAAGACGAGCAGTACTTC.